A single sample gave rise to the 16 T cell receptor beta chains below, sequenced in a study of CD8 T cells in ankylosing spondylitis. TCRdb reanalysed the 5' RACE reads using MiXCR and keeps one entry per CDR3 protein. The repertoire holds about 240,000 distinct CDR3 sequences, with 8% to 9.5% as singletons. Sequencing was done on a sample of blood, either unsorted or a sorted T cell fraction (not recorded which). These receptors originate from a male donor with ankylosing spondylitis or in good health (not recorded which).

The table lists this clonotype with many counts. The chain employs TRBV7-3 and TRBJ1-2; D is uncertain. This CDR3 is 15 amino acids long. Germline V lookup: CDR1 SGHTA, CDR2 FQGTGA. Trimming removed 5 bases from V and 0 bases from J, with 13 bases in between. CDR3 nucleotides: TGTGCCAGCAGCCTAATGGCGGGCCCTAACTATGGCTACACCTTC. Residues: CASSLMAGPNYGYTF. Full variable domain (remainder filled in from reference TRBV7-3 and TRBJ1-2): GAGVSQTPSNKVTEKGKYVELRCDPISGHTALYWYRQSLGQGPEFLIYFQGTGAADDSGLPNDRFFAVRPEGSVSTLKIQRTERGDSAVYLCASSLMAGPNYGYTFGSGTRLTVV.

This clonotype was seen repeatedly, ten times or more. The chain employs TRBV3-1 and TRBJ1-1; TRBD1 is a possible D gene (5 bases). The V gene lost 3 bases and the J gene lost 3 bases, with 11 bases spanning the gap. CDR1 and CDR2 (germline): LGHDT, YNNKEL (reference sequence). The CDR3 extends over 14 amino acids. CDR3 amino acids: CASSHRARDTEAFF. CDR3 nucleotides: TGTGCCAGCAGCCACAGGGCGCGCGACACTGAAGCTTTCTTT. Using reference TRBV3-1 and TRBJ1-1 for the parts outside the CDR3, the full variable domain is DTAVSQTPKYLVTQMGNDKSIKCEQNLGHDTMYWYKQDSKKFLKIMFSYNNKELIINETVPNRFSPKSPDKAHLNLHINSLELGDSAVYFCASSHRARDTEAFFGQGTRLTVV.

Ten or more counts support this clonotype. The rearrangement links TRBV4-1 to TRBJ2-7; D is tentatively TRBD1 or TRBD2 (6 bases each). The CDR3 loop spans 15 amino acids. Germline lookup yields CDR1 MGHRA and CDR2 YSYEKL. V was cut by 3 bases and J by 2 bases, with 14 bases left in between. CDR3 loop: CASSHPTGGTYEQYF. In DNA, the CDR3 is TGCGCCAGCAGCCACCCGACAGGAGGGACCTACGAGCAGTACTTC.

This chain uses TRBV5-8 with TRBJ1-1, with D possibly matching TRBD1 (5 bases). V was trimmed by 2 bases and J by 3 bases, leaving 14 bases between them. The CDR3 extends over 15 amino acids. CDR1 is SGHTS and CDR2 is YDEGEE in the germline V gene. The CDR3 spells CASSLIGALYTEAFF. In DNA, the CDR3 is TGTGCCAGCAGCTTAATCGGGGCGCTCTACACTGAAGCTTTCTTT.

V and J are TRBV7-2 and TRBJ2-7; D is ambiguous. The CDR3 extends over 14 amino acids. CDR1 is SGHTA, CDR2 FQGNSA, per germline. V was cut by 5 bases and J by 1 base, with 12 bases left in between. The CDR3 sequence: CASSLGFGSYEQYF. As DNA, the CDR3 is TGTGCCAGCAGCCTAGGTTTCGGGTCCTACGAGCAGTACTTC.

This clonotype was detected many times. The chain carries TRBV7-9 and TRBJ1-2; 9 bases align to TRBD1. Unmatched junction bases numbered 8, after V lost 4 bases and J lost 5 bases. The germline CDR1 and CDR2 sequences are SEHNR and FQNEAQ (reference sequence). The CDR3 spans 15 residues. The CDR3 loop reads CASSSAATGGYGYTF. CDR3 DNA: TGTGCCAGCAGCTCCGCCGCGACAGGGGGATATGGCTACACCTTC.

This clonotype was seen repeatedly, ten times or more. The gene calls are TRBV5-1 and TRBJ2-1, with D possibly matching TRBD2 (5 bases). The CDR3 sequence is 16 residues long. CDR1 is SGHRS and CDR2 is YFSETQ in the germline V gene. Trimming shortened V by 3 bases and J by 2 bases, and 15 bases separated the two germline ends. The CDR3 sequence: CASSSLAPAAYNEQFF. The CDR3 coding sequence is TGCGCCAGCAGCTCCTTAGCGCCCGCAGCCTACAATGAGCAGTTCTTC.

This clonotype was observed many times. The rearrangement joins TRBV11-3 to TRBJ1-1; D not certain. The germline CDR1 and CDR2 sequences are SGHNT and YENEEA. The CDR3 extends over 14 amino acids. V lost 0 bases and J 4 bases, leaving 9 bases between the germline ends. CDR3 sequence (DNA): TGTGCCAGCAGCTTAGAAGGGTCTGGCACTGAAGCTTTCTTT. Encoded protein: CASSLEGSGTEAFF. Combining the CDR3 with reference TRBV11-3 and TRBJ1-1 gives the whole variable domain EAGVVQSPRYKIIEKKQPVAFWCNPISGHNTLYWYLQNLGQGPELLIRYENEEAVDDSQLPKDRFSAERLKGVDSTLKIQPAELGDSAVYLCASSLEGSGTEAFFGQGTRLTVV.

In this sample, this clonotype turned up many times. V and J are TRBV6-1 and TRBJ2-7; D gene uncertain. With 5 bases removed from V and 2 bases from J, the gap between germline ends came to 16 bases. CDR1 is MNHNS and CDR2 is SASEGT in the germline V gene. The CDR3 has 15 amino acids. The CDR3 here is CASSPPGLGTYEQYF. The CDR3 DNA follows: TGTGCCAGCAGTCCCCCCGGCCTAGGAACCTACGAGCAGTACTTC.

This clonotype was seen a handful of times. This chain joins TRBV6-2 or TRBV6-3 and TRBJ2-7; D gene ambiguous. This CDR3 spans 12 amino acids. Germline assignment: CDR1 MNHEY and CDR2 SVGEGT. Trimming took 4 bases from V and 5 from J, leaving 9 bases between them. The DNA of the CDR3 is TGTGCCAGCAGTTCCCGCTGGAACGAGCAGTACTTC. Encoded protein: CASSSRWNEQYF.

Ten or more counts support this clonotype. This sequence joins TRBV29-1 and TRBJ2-1; 11 bases fit TRBD2. V was pared by 6 bases and J by 9 bases, with 13 bases of the junction left unmatched. CDR1 and CDR2 (germline): SQVTM, ANQGSEA. The CDR3 loop spans 15 amino acids. As DNA, the CDR3 is TGCAGCGTCAAACAAACTAGCGGGAGAGGAGGTGAGCAGTTCTTC. It codes for CSVKQTSGRGGEQFF.

This clonotype showed up many times. J is TRBJ2-2 and V is TRBV12-3 or TRBV12-4; the D gene is possibly TRBD2 (7 bases). CDR3 length: 14 amino acids. Trimming took off 8 bases at V and 1 base at J, with 11 bases between the two ends. The CDR3 region has the DNA TGTGCCAGCGGGAGGGGGATGAACACCGGGGAGCTGTTTTTT. Its translation: CASGRGMNTGELFF.

This clonotype was seen repeatedly, ten times or more. The V gene is TRBV4-1, the J gene TRBJ2-1; D gene unclear. This CDR3 region has 15 residues. Trimming left V 0 bases short and J 4 bases short, with 10 bases between. Germline loops: CDR1 MGHRA, CDR2 YSYEKL. The CDR3 bases are TGCGCCAGCAGCCAAGATTTTAGGCAGTACAATGAGCAGTTCTTC. It codes for CASSQDFRQYNEQFF.

This clonotype was observed many times. The chain links TRBV12-3 or TRBV12-4 to TRBJ2-2; maybe TRBD2 (5 bases). The germline V and J ends were trimmed by 3 bases and 8 bases, with 19 bases remaining between them. The CDR3 length is 16 residues. In DNA form, the CDR3 reads TGTGCCAGCAGTTTTAGAACAGAGGGTATTCGAGGGGAGCTGTTTTTT. As protein: CASSFRTEGIRGELFF.

This clonotype was seen at least ten times. CDR3 DNA sequence: TGTGCCAGCAGCTTAGCGGGAGCCAAAAACATTCAGTACTTC. The encoded protein is CASSLAGAKNIQYF. This chain connects TRBV11-2 to TRBJ2-4; D is undetermined. Germline assignment: CDR1 SGHAT and CDR2 FQNNGV. The CDR3 is 14 amino acids. V lost 1 base and J lost 0, with 4 bases in between.

This chain joins TRBV12-3 or TRBV12-4 and TRBJ2-7; no clear D gene. The CDR3 has 17 amino acids. Trimming pared 5 bases from V and 0 bases from J, leaving 20 bases between. CDR3 sequence: CASSPMGGSKSSYEQYF. CDR3 coding DNA: TGTGCCAGCAGTCCGATGGGTGGGTCGAAAAGCTCCTACGAGCAGTACTTC.